This is a list of T cell receptor beta chains from one sample in a study of T-cell reconstitution after alpha-beta-depleted transplantation in children. TCRdb recomputed calls from the PCR reads with MiXCR, one row per CDR3 protein. The repertoire holds 600,000 to 700,000 distinct CDR3 sequences, with roughly 14% as singletons. The starting material was PBMCs, obtained before TCRalphabeta/CD19-depleted stem cell transplant. The receptors shown here come from a girl aged 2 to 9 with congenital amegakaryocytic thrombocytopenia, due to receive a stem cell transplant. CDR3s include the opening cysteine and the closing phenylalanine or tryptophan. A D gene is named only where the DNA matches it firmly. Size values are once, few and many counts, or a class for expanded clones, and some rows have none.

cdr3_nt cdr3_aa d_call v_call clone_size j_call
TGCAGTGCTAAGCAGGGGTTAGGGTCGGGGAGAGAGACCCAGTACTTC CSAKQGLGSGRETQYF . TRBV20-1 many TRBJ2-5
TGTGCCAGCAGTTTCTTCGTCCTCGATGTTTTCGCAGATACGCAGTATTTT CASSFFVLDVFADTQYF . TRBV28 once TRBJ2-3
TGCAGCGTTCCGGGACAGGGAGCCGGGGAGCTGTTTTTT CSVPGQGAGELFF TRBD1 TRBV29-1 many TRBJ2-2
TGCAGCGTTGAATGGGCTTATCTCGAGCAGGGGTCGACAGATACGCAGTATTTT CSVEWAYLEQGSTDTQYF . TRBV29-1 few TRBJ2-3
TGTGCCAGCAGCTTAGTCTCACCCTCTTGGACGCAGTATTTT CASSLVSPSWTQYF . TRBV7-6 few TRBJ2-3
TGCAGTGCTAGAGGGCCGAGGGAGAACACTGAAGCTTTCTTT CSARGPRENTEAFF . TRBV20-1 many TRBJ1-1
TGCGCCAGCAGCCCGGCGGGACAGGGGTGGGGGCATAGCTCCTACAATGAGCAGTTCTTC CASSPAGQGWGHSSYNEQFF TRBD1 TRBV4-1 . TRBJ2-1
TGCGCCAGCAGCCAAATGGAGGATACGCAGTATTTT CASSQMEDTQYF . TRBV4-1 many TRBJ2-3
TGTGCCATCAGTGAGCCGGACCTGAACACTGAAGCTTTCTTT CAISEPDLNTEAFF . TRBV10-3 few TRBJ1-1
TGCGCCAGCAGCTTGGACGGCGGGATAATGGACAATGAGCAGTTCTTC CASSLDGGIMDNEQFF . TRBV5-1 few TRBJ2-1
TGCAGTGCTTTTGTGGGTCTTTCCTACAATGAGCAGTTCTTC CSAFVGLSYNEQFF . TRBV20-1 many TRBJ2-1
TGTGCCAGCAGCGGGGGGCCTACGGCCAACGTCCTGACTTTC CASSGGPTANVLTF . TRBV12-3/TRBV12-4 . TRBJ2-6
TGTGCCAGCAGCTTAGCCGCTGGGGCAAAAGCTTTCTTT CASSLAAGAKAFF . TRBV7-9 many TRBJ1-1
TGCGCCAGCAGCCCATTCCTCCGGTCCTACAATGAGCAGTTCTTC CASSPFLRSYNEQFF . TRBV4-1 many TRBJ2-1
TGTGCCAGCAGCGCCGAGACTAGCGGGAGTTTGGAGACCCAGTACTTC CASSAETSGSLETQYF TRBD2 TRBV7-6 few TRBJ2-5
TGTGCCAGCAGCTTGGGTCTAGCGGGAAGAGGAGGAGAGACCCAGTACTTC CASSLGLAGRGGETQYF TRBD2 TRBV5-5 many TRBJ2-5